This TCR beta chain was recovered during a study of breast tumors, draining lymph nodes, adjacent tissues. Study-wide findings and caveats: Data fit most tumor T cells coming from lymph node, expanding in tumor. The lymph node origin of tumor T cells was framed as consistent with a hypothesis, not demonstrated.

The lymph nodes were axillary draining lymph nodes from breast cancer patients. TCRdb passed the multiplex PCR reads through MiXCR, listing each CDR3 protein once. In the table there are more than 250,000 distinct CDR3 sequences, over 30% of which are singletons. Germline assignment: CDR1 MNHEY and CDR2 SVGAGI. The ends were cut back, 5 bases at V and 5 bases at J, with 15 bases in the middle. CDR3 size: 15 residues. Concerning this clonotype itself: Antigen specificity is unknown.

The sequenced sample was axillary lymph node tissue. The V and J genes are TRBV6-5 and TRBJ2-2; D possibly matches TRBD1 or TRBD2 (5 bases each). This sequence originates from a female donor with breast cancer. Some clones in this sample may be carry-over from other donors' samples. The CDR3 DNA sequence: TGTGCCAGCAGTCACGGGACGGTCGGGACCGGGGAGCTGTTTTTT. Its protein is CASSHGTVGTGELFF.